The subject of this entry is one T cell receptor beta chain. Construction of the TCRbeta library involved unique molecular identifiers. TCRdb independently ran MiXCR on the PCR reads; one entry per CDR3 protein. The table records 600,000 to 800,000 distinct CDR3 sequences, around 14% of them present only once. The data derive from a study of T-cell reconstitution after alpha-beta-depleted transplantation in children. The CDR3 consists of 14 residues. The germline gives CDR1 SQVTM, CDR2 ANQGSEA. The V and J ends lost 7 bases and 3 bases, in that order; junction bases with no gene match: 9. The chain couples TRBV29-1 to TRBJ1-3; 7 bases map to TRBD1. The sequence derives from a girl aged 2 to 9 with congenital amegakaryocytic thrombocytopenia, due to receive a stem cell transplant. The material was PBMCs, obtained before TCRalphabeta/CD19-depleted stem cell transplant. CDR3: CSATQGPRGNTIYF. CDR3 in DNA: TGCAGCGCCACACAGGGGCCGCGTGGAAACACCATATATTTT.